Reported below is one T cell receptor (beta chain). One entry per CDR3 protein, called by TCRdb with MiXCR from the 5' RACE reads. Of about 290,000 distinct CDR3 sequences listed, 15% to 20% are singletons. This record comes from a study of T-cell memory formation after mild COVID-19. This CDR3 region has 15 residues. J gave up 3 bases and V 8 bases, and 9 bases lay outside the gene matches. The chain uses TRBV12-3 or TRBV12-4 and TRBJ2-2; 7 bases fit TRBD2. The sequenced material came from PBMCs or a T cell subset sorted from them (not recorded which). This clonotype originated in a young man who had mild COVID-19 (a few samples of this study predate the infection). Cell type and time point are not known. CDR3 DNA: TGTGCCAGCCTTTTTGGGGGGGGACACACCGGGGAGCTGTTTTTT. It specifies CASLFGGGHTGELFF.